The present entry profiles one T cell receptor (beta chain) with its context. Its antigen is still unknown. TCRdb keeps only in-frame clones here, not all; method: immunoSEQ multiplex PCR. This repertoire shows about 65,000 clones, 70% to 80% found once; its top ten account for approximately 2.6%. Sequencing in the ViraFEST assay came after antigen-specific CD4+ T cells had been expanded with viral peptide pools, which were used to stimulate PBMC. On day 10 of culture, CD4+ T cells were separated out. Recipients of the vaccine had no prior SARS-CoV-2 infection and negative nucleocapsid antibodies. The data are from a study of vaccination effects on CD4 cells after COVID-19. V gave up 9 bases and J gave up 0 bases; unmatched junction bases: 10. The germline V gene has CDR1 LNHDA and CDR2 SQIVND (reference sequence). The CDR3 is made up of 15 amino acids. Study outcomes and limitations: Clones induced by infection and by vaccine showed marked clonal contraction late after vaccination.

The rearrangement joins TRBV19 to TRBJ1-1, with 7 nucleotides matching TRBD1. This specimen was CD4+ T cells from PBMCs cultured with HCoV-NL63 spike peptides, taken before COVID-19 vaccination. The receptor was derived from a human donor who received a COVID-19 vaccine. The CDR3 region is CASTGTVPMNTEAFF. The CDR3 coding sequence is TGTGCCAGCACGGGGACAGTCCCCATGAACACTGAAGCTTTCTTT.